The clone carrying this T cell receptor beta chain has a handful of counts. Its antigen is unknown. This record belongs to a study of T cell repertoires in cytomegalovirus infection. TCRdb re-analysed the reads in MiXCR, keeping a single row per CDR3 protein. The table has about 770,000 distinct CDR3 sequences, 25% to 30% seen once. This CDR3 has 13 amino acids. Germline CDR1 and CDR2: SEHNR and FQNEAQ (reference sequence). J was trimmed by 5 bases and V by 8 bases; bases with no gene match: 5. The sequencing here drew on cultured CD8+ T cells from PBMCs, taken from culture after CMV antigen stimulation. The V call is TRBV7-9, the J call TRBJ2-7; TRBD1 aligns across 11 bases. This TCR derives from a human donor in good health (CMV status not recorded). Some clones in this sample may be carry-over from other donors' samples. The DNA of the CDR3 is TGTGCCAGCGGACAGGGGGCGCCGCACGAGCAGTACTTC. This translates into CASGQGAPHEQYF.